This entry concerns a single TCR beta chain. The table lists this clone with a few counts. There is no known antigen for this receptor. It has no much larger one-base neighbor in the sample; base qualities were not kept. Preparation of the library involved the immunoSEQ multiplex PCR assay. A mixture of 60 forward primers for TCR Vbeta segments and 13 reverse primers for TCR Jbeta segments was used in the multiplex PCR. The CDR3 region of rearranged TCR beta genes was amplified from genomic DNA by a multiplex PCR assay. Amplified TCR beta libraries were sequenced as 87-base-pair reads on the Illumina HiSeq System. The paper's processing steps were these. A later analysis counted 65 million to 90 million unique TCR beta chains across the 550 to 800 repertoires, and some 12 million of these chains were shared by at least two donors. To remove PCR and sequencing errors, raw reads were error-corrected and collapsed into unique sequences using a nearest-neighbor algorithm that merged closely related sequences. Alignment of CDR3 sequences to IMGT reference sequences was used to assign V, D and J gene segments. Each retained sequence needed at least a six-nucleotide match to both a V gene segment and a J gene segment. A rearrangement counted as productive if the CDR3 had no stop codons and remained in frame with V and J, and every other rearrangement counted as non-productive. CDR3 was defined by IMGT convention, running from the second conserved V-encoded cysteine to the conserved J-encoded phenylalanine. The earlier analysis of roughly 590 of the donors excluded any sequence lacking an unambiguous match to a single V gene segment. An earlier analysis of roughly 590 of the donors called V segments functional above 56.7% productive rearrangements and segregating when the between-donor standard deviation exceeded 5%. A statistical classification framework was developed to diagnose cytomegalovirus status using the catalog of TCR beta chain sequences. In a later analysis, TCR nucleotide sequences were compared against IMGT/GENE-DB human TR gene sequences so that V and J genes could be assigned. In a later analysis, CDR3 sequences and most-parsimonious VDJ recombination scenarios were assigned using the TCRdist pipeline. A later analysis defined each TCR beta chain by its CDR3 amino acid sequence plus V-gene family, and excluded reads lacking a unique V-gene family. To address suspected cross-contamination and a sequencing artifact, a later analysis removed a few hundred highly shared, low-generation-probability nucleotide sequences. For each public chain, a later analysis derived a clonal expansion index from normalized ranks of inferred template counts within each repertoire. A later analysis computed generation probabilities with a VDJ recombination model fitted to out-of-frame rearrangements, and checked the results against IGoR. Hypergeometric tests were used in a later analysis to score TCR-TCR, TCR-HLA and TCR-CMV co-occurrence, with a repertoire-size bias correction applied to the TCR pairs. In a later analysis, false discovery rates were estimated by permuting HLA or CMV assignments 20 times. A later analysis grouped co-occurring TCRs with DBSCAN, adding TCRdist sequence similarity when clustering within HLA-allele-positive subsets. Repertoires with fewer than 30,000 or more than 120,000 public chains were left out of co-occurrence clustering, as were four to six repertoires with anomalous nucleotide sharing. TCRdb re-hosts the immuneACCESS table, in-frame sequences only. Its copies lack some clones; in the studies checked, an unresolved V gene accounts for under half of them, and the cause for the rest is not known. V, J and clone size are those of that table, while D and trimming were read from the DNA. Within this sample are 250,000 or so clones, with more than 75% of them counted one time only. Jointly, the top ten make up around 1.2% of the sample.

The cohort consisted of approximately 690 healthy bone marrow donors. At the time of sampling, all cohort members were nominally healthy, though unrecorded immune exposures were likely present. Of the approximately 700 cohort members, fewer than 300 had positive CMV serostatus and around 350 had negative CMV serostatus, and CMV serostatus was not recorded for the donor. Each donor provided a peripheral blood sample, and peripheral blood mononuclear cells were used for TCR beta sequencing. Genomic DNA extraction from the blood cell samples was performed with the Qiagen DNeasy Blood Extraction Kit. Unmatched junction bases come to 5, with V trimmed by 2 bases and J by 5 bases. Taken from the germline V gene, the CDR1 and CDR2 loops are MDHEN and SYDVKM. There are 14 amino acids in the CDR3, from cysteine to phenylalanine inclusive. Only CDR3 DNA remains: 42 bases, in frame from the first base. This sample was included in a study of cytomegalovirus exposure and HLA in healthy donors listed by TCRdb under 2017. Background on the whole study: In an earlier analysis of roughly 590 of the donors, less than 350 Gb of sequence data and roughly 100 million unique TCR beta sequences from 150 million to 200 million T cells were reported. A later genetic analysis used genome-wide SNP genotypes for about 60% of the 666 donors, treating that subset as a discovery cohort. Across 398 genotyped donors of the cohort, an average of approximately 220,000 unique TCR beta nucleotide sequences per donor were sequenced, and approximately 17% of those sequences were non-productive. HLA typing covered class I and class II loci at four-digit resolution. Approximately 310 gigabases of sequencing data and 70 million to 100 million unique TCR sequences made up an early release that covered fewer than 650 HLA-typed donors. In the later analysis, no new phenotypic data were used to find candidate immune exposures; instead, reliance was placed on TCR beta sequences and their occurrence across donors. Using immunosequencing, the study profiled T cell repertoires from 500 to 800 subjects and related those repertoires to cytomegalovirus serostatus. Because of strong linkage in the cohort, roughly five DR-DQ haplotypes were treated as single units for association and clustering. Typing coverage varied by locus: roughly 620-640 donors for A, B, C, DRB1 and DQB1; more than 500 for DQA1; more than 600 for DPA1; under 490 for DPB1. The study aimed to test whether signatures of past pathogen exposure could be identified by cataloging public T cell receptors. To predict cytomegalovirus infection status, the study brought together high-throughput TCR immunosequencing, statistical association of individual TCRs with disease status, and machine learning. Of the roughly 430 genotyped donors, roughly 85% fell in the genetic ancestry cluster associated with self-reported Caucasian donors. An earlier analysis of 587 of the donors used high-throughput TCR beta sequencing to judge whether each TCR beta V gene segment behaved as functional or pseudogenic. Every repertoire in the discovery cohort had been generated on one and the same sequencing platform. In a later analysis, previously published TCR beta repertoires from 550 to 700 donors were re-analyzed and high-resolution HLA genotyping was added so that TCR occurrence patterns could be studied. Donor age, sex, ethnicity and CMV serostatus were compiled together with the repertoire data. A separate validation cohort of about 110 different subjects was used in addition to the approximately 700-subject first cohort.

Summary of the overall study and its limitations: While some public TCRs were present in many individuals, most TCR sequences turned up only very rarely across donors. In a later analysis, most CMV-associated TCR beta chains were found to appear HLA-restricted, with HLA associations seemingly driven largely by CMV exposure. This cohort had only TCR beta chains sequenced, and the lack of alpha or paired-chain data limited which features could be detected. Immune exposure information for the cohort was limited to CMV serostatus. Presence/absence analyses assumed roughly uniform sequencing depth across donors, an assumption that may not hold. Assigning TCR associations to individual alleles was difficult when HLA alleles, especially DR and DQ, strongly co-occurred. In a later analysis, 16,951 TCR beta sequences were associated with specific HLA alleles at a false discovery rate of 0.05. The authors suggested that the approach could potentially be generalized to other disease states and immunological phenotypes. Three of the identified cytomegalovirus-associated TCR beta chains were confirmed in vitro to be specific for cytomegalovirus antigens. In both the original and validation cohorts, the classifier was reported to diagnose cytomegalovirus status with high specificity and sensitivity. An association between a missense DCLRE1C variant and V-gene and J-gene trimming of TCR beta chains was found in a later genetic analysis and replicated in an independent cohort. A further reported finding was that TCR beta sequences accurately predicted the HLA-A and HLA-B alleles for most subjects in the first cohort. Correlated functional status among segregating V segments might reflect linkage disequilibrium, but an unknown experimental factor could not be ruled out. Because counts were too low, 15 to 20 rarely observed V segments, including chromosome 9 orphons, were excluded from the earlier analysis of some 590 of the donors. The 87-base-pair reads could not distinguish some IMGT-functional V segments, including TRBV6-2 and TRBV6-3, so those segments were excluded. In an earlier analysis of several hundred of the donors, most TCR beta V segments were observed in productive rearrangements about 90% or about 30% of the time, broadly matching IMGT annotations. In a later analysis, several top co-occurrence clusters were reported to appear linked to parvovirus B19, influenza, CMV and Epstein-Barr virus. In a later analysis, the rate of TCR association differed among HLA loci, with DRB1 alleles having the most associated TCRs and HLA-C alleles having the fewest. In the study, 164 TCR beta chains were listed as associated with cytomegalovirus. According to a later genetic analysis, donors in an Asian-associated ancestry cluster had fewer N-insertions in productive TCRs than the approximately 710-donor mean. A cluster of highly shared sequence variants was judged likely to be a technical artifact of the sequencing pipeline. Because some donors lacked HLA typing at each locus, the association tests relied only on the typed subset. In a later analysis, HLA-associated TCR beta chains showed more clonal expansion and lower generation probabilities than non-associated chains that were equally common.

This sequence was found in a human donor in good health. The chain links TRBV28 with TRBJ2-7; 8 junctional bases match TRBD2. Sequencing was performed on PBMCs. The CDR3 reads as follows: CASSLGSGRNEQYF. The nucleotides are TGTGCCAGCAGTTTAGGCAGCGGGAGAAACGAGCAGTACTTC.